Below are 18 T cell receptor beta chains sequenced from a single sample in a study of T cell repertoires in cytomegalovirus infection. MiXCR, applied by TCRdb to the reads, yields one record per CDR3 protein. The table has approximately 140,000 distinct CDR3 sequences, 5.5% to 7% seen once. Sequenced material: PBMCs. Every receptor here comes from a human donor in good health (CMV status not recorded). Some clones in this sample may be carry-over from other donors' samples.

Turning to this clonotype: Sequence at one end of the junction differs from germline and may be a read error. The chain combines TRBV20-1 with TRBJ2-7, with no clear D. Germline V gives CDR1 DFQATT, CDR2 SNEGSKA (reference sequence). The CDR3 runs to 11 residues. Here the CDR3 reads CSARDKARKHF. Written as DNA, the CDR3 is TGCAGTGCTAGAGATAAGGCGCGGAAGCACTTC.

The chain employs TRBV12-3 or TRBV12-4 and TRBJ1-1; 9 nucleotides match TRBD1. The CDR3 is 16 residues long. The ends lost 3 bases at V and 5 bases at J; junction bases unmatched: 10. CDR3 DNA sequence: TGTGCCAGCAGTTTCGGACAGGGGCAAGGATATACTGAAGCTTTCTTT. It encodes CASSFGQGQGYTEAFF.

This clonotype was seen many times. This sequence joins TRBV7-2 and TRBJ1-5; D gene unclear. Germline CDR1 SGHTA, CDR2 FQGNSA. This CDR3 has 12 amino acids. With 5 bases removed from V and 1 base from J, the gap between germline ends came to 3 bases. This CDR3 reads CASSVSNQPQHF. The DNA of the CDR3 is TGTGCCAGCAGCGTAAGCAATCAGCCCCAGCATTTT.

This clonotype was seen many times. The chain joins TRBV7-2 to TRBJ1-6; tentative D call: TRBD1 (5 bases). Trimming took 3 bases from V and 3 from J, leaving 12 bases between them. Germline-derived CDR1 and CDR2 are SGHTA and FQGNSA. There are 16 residues in the CDR3. The CDR3 sequence: CASSLPSQGYNSPLHF. The CDR3, as DNA: TGTGCCAGCAGCTTGCCGAGCCAGGGCTATAATTCACCCCTCCACTTT. Based on the CDR3 plus reference TRBV7-2 and TRBJ1-6, the full variable domain is GAGVSQSPSNKVTEKGKDVELRCDPISGHTALYWYRQSLGQGLEFLIYFQGNSAPDKSGLPSDRFSAERTGGSVSTLTIQRTQQEDSAVYLCASSLPSQGYNSPLHFGNGTRLTVT.

Many counts were recorded for this clonotype. V usage is TRBV7-2 and J usage is TRBJ2-7; 9 bases align to TRBD1. V lost 4 bases to trimming and J lost 7 bases; unmatched junction nucleotides: 5. This CDR3 is 13 amino acids long. Germline lookup yields CDR1 SGHTA and CDR2 FQGNSA. CDR3 sequence: CASSSYRGQEQYF. The CDR3 DNA reads as TGTGCCAGCAGCTCATACAGGGGGCAAGAGCAGTACTTC.

This clonotype was seen repeatedly, ten times or more. The V gene is TRBV7-8, the J gene TRBJ2-5, with D uncertain. Germline loops: CDR1 SGHVS, CDR2 FQNEAQ. Trimming cost V 2 bases and J 2 bases, with 12 bases left between them. The CDR3 covers 15 residues. Here the CDR3 DNA reads TGTGCCAGCAGCTTACGCCTAGTTAGGCAAGAGACCCAGTACTTC. Its translation: CASSLRLVRQETQYF. Using reference TRBV7-8 and TRBJ2-5 for the parts outside the CDR3, the full variable domain is GAGVSQSPRYKVAKRGQDVALRCDPISGHVSLFWYQQALGQGPEFLTYFQNEAQLDKSGLPSDRFFAERPEGSVSTLKIQRTQQEDSAVYLCASSLRLVRQETQYFGPGTRLLVL.

The chain is built from TRBV7-2 and TRBJ2-5, with D unclear. The germline gives CDR1 SGHTA, CDR2 FQGNSA. The CDR3 runs 15 residues. V was trimmed by 5 bases and J by 5 bases, leaving 18 bases between them. The CDR3 sequence: CASSPPPGFVETQYF. CDR3 DNA sequence: TGTGCCAGCAGCCCCCCCCCTGGGTTTGTGGAGACCCAGTACTTC.

At least ten counts were recorded for this clonotype. The chain uses TRBV7-8 and TRBJ1-2; 9 bases fit TRBD1. V lost 5 bases and J lost 2; bases outside the gene matches: 3. The CDR3 sequence is 14 residues long. CDR1 is SGHVS, CDR2 FQNEAQ, per germline. CDR3 DNA sequence: TGTGCCAGCAGCGAGGACAGGGGAAACTATGGCTACACCTTC. Residues: CASSEDRGNYGYTF.

This clonotype was recorded at least ten times. This chain uses TRBV4-2 with TRBJ2-5; D uncertain. Germline assignment: CDR1 LGHNA and CDR2 YNFKEQ. The ends were cut back, 0 bases at V and 5 bases at J, with 10 bases in the middle. The CDR3 runs to 14 residues. The chain's CDR3 is CASSQEKGSETQYF. The CDR3 nucleotides are TGTGCCAGCAGCCAAGAAAAGGGATCGGAGACCCAGTACTTC.

This clonotype was counted at least ten times. This rearrangement joins TRBV11-2 to TRBJ2-1; TRBD2 agrees at 7 bases. J was trimmed by 7 bases and V by 3 bases; bases with no gene match: 9. CDR3 length: 15 residues. Germline values: CDR1 SGHAT, CDR2 FQNNGV. Here the CDR3 reads CASSLGLLGSNEQFF. The CDR3 DNA reads TGTGCCAGCAGCTTGGGACTACTGGGATCTAATGAGCAGTTCTTC.

This clonotype was seen at least ten times. The chain recombines TRBV12-3 or TRBV12-4 with TRBJ2-3, with D tentatively TRBD2 (5 bases). Between the trimmed V and J ends, which lost 5 bases and 0 bases, there was a span of 21 bases. This CDR3 comprises 18 residues. CDR3 residues: CASSPPAGAESSTDTQYF. The CDR3 DNA sequence: TGTGCCAGCAGTCCCCCCGCGGGCGCCGAATCTAGCACAGATACGCAGTATTTT.

Here the CDR3 reads CASSLFGGETQYF. CDR3 sequence (DNA): TGTGCCAGCAGCTTATTCGGTGGGGAGACCCAGTACTTC. J is TRBJ2-5 and V is TRBV7-9; no clear D gene. The CDR3 spans 13 residues. V lost 2 bases and J 5 bases, leaving 9 bases between the germline ends. The germline gives CDR1 SEHNR, CDR2 FQNEAQ (reference sequence). Variable domain in full (rest from reference TRBV7-9 and TRBJ2-5): DTGVSQNPRHKITKRGQNVTFRCDPISEHNRLYWYRQTLGQGPEFLTYFQNEAQLEKSRLLSDRFSAERPKGSFSTLEIQRTEQGDSAMYLCASSLFGGETQYFGPGTRLLVL.

This clonotype was detected ten times or more. The rearrangement uses TRBV7-2 and TRBJ2-2; D is possibly TRBD2 (5 bases). Germline CDR1 and CDR2: SGHTA and FQGNSA. Between the trimmed V and J ends, which lost 2 bases and 1 base, there was a span of 8 bases. The CDR3 loop spans 15 amino acids. The CDR3 reads CASSLIGRNTGELFF. CDR3 DNA: TGTGCCAGCAGCTTAATAGGGAGGAACACCGGGGAGCTGTTTTTT.

This clonotype was observed at least ten times. This chain joins TRBV7-8 and TRBJ1-6; the match to TRBD1 covers 9 bases. There are 16 residues in the CDR3. V lost 5 bases to trimming and J lost 2 bases; unmatched junction nucleotides: 4. Germline V gene data show CDR1 as SGHVS and CDR2 as FQNEAQ. CDR3 in amino acids: CASSPRQGAYNSPLHF. The CDR3 DNA follows: TGTGCCAGCAGCCCACGACAGGGGGCCTATAATTCACCCCTCCACTTT.

This clonotype appeared a few times. The chain combines TRBV12-3 or TRBV12-4 with TRBJ1-2; D possibly corresponds to TRBD1 (5 bases). Deletions cut 3 bases from V and 8 bases from J, with 13 bases between. This CDR3 region has 13 residues. The DNA for the CDR3 is TGTGCCAGCAGTTTTCAGGGACCCTCCGGCTACACCTTC. Protein product: CASSFQGPSGYTF.

In the case of this clonotype: Germline is not matched at one junction end, which may reflect a read error. The genes are TRBV27 and TRBJ1-4; possibly TRBD1 for D (6 bases). The V gene's germline CDR1 is MNHEY and CDR2 SMNVEV (reference sequence). CDR3 length: 15 residues. This CDR3 is CTSSRQRGMNEKLFF. The CDR3 bases are TGTACCAGCAGTCGGCAAAGGGGGATGAATGAAAAACTGTTTTTT.

This clonotype was detected ten times or more. The V gene is TRBV20-1, the J gene TRBJ2-7; 9 positions agree with TRBD2. Per the germline V gene, CDR1 is DFQATT and CDR2 is SNEGSKA (reference sequence). Trimming at V came to 0 bases and at J to 0 bases, leaving 6 bases not matched to a gene. The CDR3 contains 16 residues. CDR3 amino acids: CSARDHGSGSSYEQYF. CDR3 DNA: TGCAGTGCTAGAGATCACGGTAGCGGGAGCTCCTACGAGCAGTACTTC.

This clonotype was found many times. The chain combines TRBV7-2 with TRBJ1-5, with D possibly being TRBD1 (5 bases). This CDR3 spans 15 amino acids. CDR1 and CDR2 (germline): SGHTA, FQGNSA. The V and J ends lost 0 bases and 6 bases respectively, with 12 bases between them. The CDR3 DNA reads as TGTGCCAGCAGCTTAGCAGCAGGGTCAGGTCAGCCCCAGCATTTT. Its protein is CASSLAAGSGQPQHF.